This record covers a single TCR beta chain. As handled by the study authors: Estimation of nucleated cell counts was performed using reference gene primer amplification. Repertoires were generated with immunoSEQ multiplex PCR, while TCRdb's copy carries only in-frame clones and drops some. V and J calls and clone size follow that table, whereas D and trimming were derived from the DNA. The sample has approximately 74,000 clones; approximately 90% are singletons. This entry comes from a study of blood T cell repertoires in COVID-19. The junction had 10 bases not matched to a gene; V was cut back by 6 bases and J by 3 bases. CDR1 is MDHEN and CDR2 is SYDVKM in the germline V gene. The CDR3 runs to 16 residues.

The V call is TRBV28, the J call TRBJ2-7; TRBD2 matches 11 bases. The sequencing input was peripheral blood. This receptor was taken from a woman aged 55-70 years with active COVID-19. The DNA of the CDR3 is TGTGCCAGCAGAACACTAGCGGGAGACCATGTCTACGAGCAGTACTTC. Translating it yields CASRTLAGDHVYEQYF.